This T cell receptor beta chain appears in the sequencing data of a study of vaccination and CD4 T cells after COVID-19. Looking at the study overall: The post-COVID sampling time was a median approximately 3.5 months after diagnosis, ranging from 35 to 161. Taking of post-vaccine samples occurred a median about 70 days after dose two (range 14 to 241).

The CDR3 consists of 16 residues. Germline V gene lookup returns CDR1 MNHEY and CDR2 SVGEGT. With V trimmed by 6 bases and J by 0 bases, 8 bases remained unmatched. The sample's treatment: approximately 11-day PBMC culture with coronavirus spike peptide pools or control peptides (ViraFEST assay). The assay that was used to sequence DNA from cultured CD4+ T cells was the Oncomine TCR Beta short-read assay. Scientists extracted genomic DNA from CD4+ T cells grown in culture. TCRdb independently ran MiXCR on the PCR reads; one entry per CDR3 protein. The repertoire has thousands of distinct CDR3 sequences, 21% of them found once; the top ten carry about half. Concerning this clonotype itself: Antigen unknown.

The source was CD4+ T cells from blood, cultured in vitro, collected after SARS-CoV-2 vaccination. The rearrangement joins TRBV6-2 or TRBV6-3 to TRBJ2-1; 7 positions agree with TRBD2. The source is a human donor who had recovered from COVID-19. The CDR3 sequence is CASSVRGGSSYNEQFF. The CDR3 DNA sequence: TGTGCCAGCAGCGTCCGCGGGGGAAGCTCCTACAATGAGCAGTTCTTC.